The 3 T cell receptor beta chains presented below share a single source sample, sequenced in a study of post-analysis software for immune sequencing data. These receptors are not linked to any known antigen. General study results and limits: Controls showed lower frequencies than patients for roughly 5 TRBV segments, and TRBV5-6, TRBV5-1 and TRBV20-1 were among these.

Unique-molecular-identifier-tagged TCR beta cDNA libraries were used. In TCRdb, the PCR reads were re-called with MiXCR into one record per CDR3 protein. The sample carries 650,000 to 900,000 distinct CDR3 sequences, around 45% recorded once. Sequences were obtained from blood. These receptors were collected from a girl under 18 with multiple sclerosis.

The chain combines TRBV6-6 with TRBJ1-5; D is uncertain. CDR3 size: 12 residues. CDR1 and CDR2 from the germline V gene are MNHNY and SVGAGI (reference sequence). V lost 7 bases to trimming and J lost 7 bases, with 11 bases between them. The CDR3 sequence: CASTINEQPQHF. CDR3 nucleotide sequence: TGTGCCAGCACCATCAATGAGCAGCCCCAGCATTTT.

The V gene is TRBV7-9, the J gene TRBJ2-3, with 11 bases matching TRBD2. The CDR3 sequence is 16 residues long. Looked up from germline, CDR1 is SEHNR and CDR2 is FQNEAQ (reference sequence). Trimming cost V 5 bases and J 5 bases; bases outside gene matches: 9. The chain's CDR3 is CASSPRGTSGGDTQYF. The CDR3 nucleotides are TGTGCCAGCAGCCCGAGGGGGACTAGCGGCGGAGATACGCAGTATTTT.

This clonotype was detected only a few times. This rearrangement joins TRBV29-1 to TRBJ2-7; D ambiguous. Germline V gene data show CDR1 as SQVTM and CDR2 as ANQGSEA. This CDR3 has 13 residues. V was cut by 4 bases and J by 3 bases, with 13 bases left in between. The CDR3 reads CSVARALSYEQYF. The CDR3 DNA reads as TGCAGCGTTGCTAGGGCCCTGAGCTACGAGCAGTACTTC.